These 4 T cell receptor beta chains came from one sample sequenced in a study of blood T cell repertoires in COVID-19. TCRdb's copy holds only in-frame clones and misses some; the assay was immunoSEQ multiplex PCR. The sample lists over 300,000 clones, nearly 90% occurring once. The source material was peripheral blood. The origin of the receptors is a man between 18 and 29 years old with active or convalescent COVID-19.

The chain recombines TRBV18 with TRBJ2-3; 10 bases are a match to TRBD2. The V and J ends lost 0 bases and 5 bases, in that order; junction bases with no gene match: 11. The germline V gene has CDR1 KGHSH and CDR2 LQKENI. The CDR3 sequence is 18 residues long. CDR3 in DNA: TGTGCCAGCTCACCACCCCCAACACTAGCGGGAAAGGAAGATACGCAGTATTTT. Translating it yields CASSPPPTLAGKEDTQYF.

Only one count was recorded for this clone. Other DNA sequences of this sample code for an identical CDR3. The V and J genes are TRBV7-9 and TRBJ2-7; no clear D gene. CDR3 size: 13 residues. Germline V gene sequence: CDR1 SEHNR, CDR2 FQNEAQ (reference sequence). The V and J ends lost 1 base and 4 bases respectively, with 8 bases between them. CDR3 protein: CASSLGSTYEQYF. CDR3 bases: TGTGCCAGCAGCTTAGGGTCTACGTACGAGCAGTACTTC.

The chain is built from TRBV12-3 or TRBV12-4 and TRBJ2-7, with TRBD2 as a possible D gene (6 bases). The CDR3 has 11 residues. The CDR3 region is CASGGTGEQYF. The CDR3 DNA reads TGTGCGTCGGGCGGGACGGGGGAGCAGTACTTC.

The J gene is TRBJ2-7, the V gene TRBV7-3, with TRBD1 matching over 7 bases. CDR3 length equals 15 residues. The J segment lost 4 bases and the V segment lost 5 bases, leaving 11 bases of the junction unmatched. Germline V CDR1 and CDR2: SGHTA, FQGTGA. The CDR3 is CASSVDEGAEYEQYF. CDR3 bases: TGTGCCAGCAGCGTGGATGAGGGGGCCGAATACGAGCAGTACTTC.